The rows below give T cell receptor beta chains drawn from one sample of a study of blood T cells in healthy people across ages. MiXCR, run by TCRdb on the 5' RACE reads, gives a single entry per CDR3 protein. The repertoire consists of 780,000 or so distinct CDR3 sequences, with 53% occurring once and the leading ten covering 40% to 50%. Sequencing was carried out using blood. Receptor source: a man at least 80 years old in good health. CDR3s include the opening cysteine and the closing phenylalanine or tryptophan. The D gene is left open where the match is weak. Rows may omit the clone size; those that give it use once, few, many or a size class.

abundance	v_gene	d_gene	j_gene	CDR3aa	CDR3nt
.	TRBV7-2	.	TRBJ2-1	CASSLGPAGYNEQFF	TGTGCCAGCAGCTTAGGGCCGGCAGGGTATAATGAGCAGTTCTTC
.	TRBV2	.	TRBJ1-3	CASSGRPQTGNTIYF	TGTGCCAGCAGTGGGAGACCGCAGACTGGAAACACCATATATTTT
.	TRBV6-6	.	TRBJ1-1	CASSYSPDLNTEAFF	TGTGCCAGCAGTTACTCTCCGGATTTGAACACTGAAGCTTTCTTT
.	TRBV28	TRBD1	TRBJ2-3	CASSPATVTGMGTDTQYF	TGTGCCAGCAGTCCGGCGACCGTGACAGGGATGGGCACAGATACGCAGTATTTT
few	TRBV24-1	TRBD2	TRBJ2-5	CATSEWGGETQYF	TGTGCCACCAGTGAGTGGGGGGGAGAGACCCAGTACTTC
.	TRBV5-1	TRBD1	TRBJ2-7	CASSPNSGTGVYEQYF	TGCGCCAGCAGCCCCAACTCCGGGACAGGGGTCTACGAGCAGTACTTC
.	TRBV25-1	.	TRBJ2-5	CASSPPGGAGLEETQYF	TGTGCCAGCAGTCCCCCTGGGGGAGCGGGTCTAGAAGAGACCCAGTACTTC
.	TRBV4-1	.	TRBJ2-6	CASSQDSSLAYKGVLTF	TGCGCCAGCAGCCAAGATTCAAGTCTAGCGTATAAGGGCGTCCTGACTTTC
.	TRBV5-1	.	TRBJ2-2	CASSRLENTGELFF	TGCGCCAGCAGCCGACTAGAGAACACCGGGGAGCTGTTTTTT
few	TRBV6-5	.	TRBJ2-5	CASSYSAGDLEQYF	TGTGCCAGCAGTTACTCGGCCGGCGACCTTGAGCAGTACTTC
few	TRBV11-1	.	TRBJ1-2	CASSRSENQGYTF	TGTGCCAGCAGCAGATCTGAAAACCAGGGCTACACCTTC
.	TRBV5-1	.	TRBJ2-7	CASSPGGDRAGYEQYF	TGCGCCAGCAGCCCTGGGGGCGATAGGGCGGGCTACGAGCAGTACTTC